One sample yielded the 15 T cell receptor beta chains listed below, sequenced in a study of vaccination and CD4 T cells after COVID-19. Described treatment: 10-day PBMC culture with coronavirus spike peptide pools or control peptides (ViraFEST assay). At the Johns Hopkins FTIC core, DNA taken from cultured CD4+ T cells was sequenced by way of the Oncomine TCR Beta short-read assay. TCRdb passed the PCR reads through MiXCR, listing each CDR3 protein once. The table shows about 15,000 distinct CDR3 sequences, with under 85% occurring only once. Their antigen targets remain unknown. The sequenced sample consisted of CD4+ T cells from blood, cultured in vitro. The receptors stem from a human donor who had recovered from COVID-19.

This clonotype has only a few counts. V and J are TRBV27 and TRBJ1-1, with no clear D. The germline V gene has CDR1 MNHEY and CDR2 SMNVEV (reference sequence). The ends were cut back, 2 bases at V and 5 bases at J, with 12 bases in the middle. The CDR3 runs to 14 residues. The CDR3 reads CASSLLVSGTEAFF. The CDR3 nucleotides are TGTGCCAGCAGTTTACTAGTCTCGGGGACTGAAGCTTTCTTT.

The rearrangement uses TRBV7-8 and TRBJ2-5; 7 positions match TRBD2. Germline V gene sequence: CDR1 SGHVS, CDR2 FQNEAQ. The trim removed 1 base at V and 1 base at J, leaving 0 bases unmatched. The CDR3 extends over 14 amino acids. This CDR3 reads CASSLGLAQETQYF. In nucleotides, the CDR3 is TGTGCCAGCAGCTTAGGACTAGCCCAAGAGACCCAGTACTTC.

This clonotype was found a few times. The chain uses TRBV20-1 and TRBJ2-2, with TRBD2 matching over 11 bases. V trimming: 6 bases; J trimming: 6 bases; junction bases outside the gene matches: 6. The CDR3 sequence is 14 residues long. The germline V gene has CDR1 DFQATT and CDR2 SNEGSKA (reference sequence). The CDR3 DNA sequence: TGCAGTGCCACCCCGGGACTAGCGGCCGGGGAGCTGTTTTTT. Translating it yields CSATPGLAAGELFF.

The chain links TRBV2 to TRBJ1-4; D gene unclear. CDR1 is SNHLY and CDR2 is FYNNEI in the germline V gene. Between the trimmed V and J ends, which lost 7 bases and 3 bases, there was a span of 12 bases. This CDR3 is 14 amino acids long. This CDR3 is CASIRSTSNEKLFF. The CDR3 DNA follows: TGTGCCAGCATAAGGTCCACCTCTAATGAAAAACTGTTTTTT.

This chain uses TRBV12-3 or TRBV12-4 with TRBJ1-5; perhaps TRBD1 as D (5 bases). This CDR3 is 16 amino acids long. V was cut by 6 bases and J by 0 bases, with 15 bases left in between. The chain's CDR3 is CASRSVGGTSNQPQHF. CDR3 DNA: TGTGCCAGCAGATCGGTCGGGGGGACTAGCAATCAGCCCCAGCATTTT.

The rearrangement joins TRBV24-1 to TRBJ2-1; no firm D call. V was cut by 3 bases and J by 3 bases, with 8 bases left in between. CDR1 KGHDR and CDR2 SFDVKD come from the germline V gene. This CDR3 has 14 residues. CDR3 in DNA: TGTGCCACCAGTGATCCCCCTGACTACAATGAGCAGTTCTTC. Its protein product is CATSDPPDYNEQFF.

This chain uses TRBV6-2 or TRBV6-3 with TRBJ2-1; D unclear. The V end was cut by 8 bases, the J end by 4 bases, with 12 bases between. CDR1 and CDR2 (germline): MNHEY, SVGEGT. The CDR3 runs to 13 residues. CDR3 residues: CASAASQYNEQFF. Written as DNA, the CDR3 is TGTGCCAGCGCAGCCTCACAGTACAATGAGCAGTTCTTC.

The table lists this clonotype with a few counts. The CDR3 DNA reads TGTGCCAGCAGTCGCCTACCATCGGGACTAGGCAACAATGAGCAGTTCTTC. This sequence encodes CASSRLPSGLGNNEQFF. J is TRBJ2-1 and V is TRBV6-1; 8 bases are shared with TRBD2. The junction had 14 bases not matched to a gene; V was cut back by 5 bases and J by 5 bases. The CDR3 runs to 17 residues. Germline-derived CDR1 and CDR2 are MNHNS and SASEGT.

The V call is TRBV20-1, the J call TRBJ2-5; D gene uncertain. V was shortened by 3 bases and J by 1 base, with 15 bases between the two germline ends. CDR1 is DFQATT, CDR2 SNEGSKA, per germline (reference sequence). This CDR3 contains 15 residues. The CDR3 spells CSASRSLDGQETQYF. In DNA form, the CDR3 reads TGCAGTGCTAGCCGTTCTTTGGACGGCCAAGAGACCCAGTACTTC.

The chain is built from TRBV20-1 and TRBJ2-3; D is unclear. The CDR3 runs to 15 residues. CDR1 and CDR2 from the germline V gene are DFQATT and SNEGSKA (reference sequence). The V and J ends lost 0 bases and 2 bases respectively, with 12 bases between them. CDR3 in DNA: TGCAGTGCTAGAGATCGGCTAGTCTTCACAGATACGCAGTATTTT. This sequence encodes CSARDRLVFTDTQYF.

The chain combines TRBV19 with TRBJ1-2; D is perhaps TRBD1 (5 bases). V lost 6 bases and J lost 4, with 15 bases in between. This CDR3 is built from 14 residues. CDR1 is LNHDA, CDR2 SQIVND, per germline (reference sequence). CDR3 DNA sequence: TGTGCCAGTAGCTCGGACGGGGGAGGCTATGGCTACACCTTC. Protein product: CASSSDGGGYGYTF.

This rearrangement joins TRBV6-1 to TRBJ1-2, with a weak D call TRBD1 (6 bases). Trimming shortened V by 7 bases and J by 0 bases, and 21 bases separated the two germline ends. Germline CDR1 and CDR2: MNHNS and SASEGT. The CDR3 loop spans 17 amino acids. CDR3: CASNTPEKRGTNYGYTF. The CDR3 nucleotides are TGTGCCAGCAACACCCCGGAGAAAAGGGGGACTAACTATGGCTACACCTTC.

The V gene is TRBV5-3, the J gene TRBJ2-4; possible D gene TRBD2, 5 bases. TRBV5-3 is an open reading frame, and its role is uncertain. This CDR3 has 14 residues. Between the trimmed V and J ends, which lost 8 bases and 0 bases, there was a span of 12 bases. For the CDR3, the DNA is TGTGCCAGCAGCCCCGGACTAGCCAAAAACATTCAGTACTTC. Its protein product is CASSPGLAKNIQYF.

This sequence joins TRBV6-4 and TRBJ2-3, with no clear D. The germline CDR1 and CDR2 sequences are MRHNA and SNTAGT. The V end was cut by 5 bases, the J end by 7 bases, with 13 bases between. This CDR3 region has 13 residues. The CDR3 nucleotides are TGTGCCAGCAGTCCCTCGCGTCAAAATACGCAGTATTTT. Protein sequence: CASSPSRQNTQYF.

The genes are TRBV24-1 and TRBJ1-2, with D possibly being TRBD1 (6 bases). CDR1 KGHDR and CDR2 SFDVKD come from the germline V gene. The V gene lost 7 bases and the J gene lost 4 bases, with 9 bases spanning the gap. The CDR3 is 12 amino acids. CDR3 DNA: TGTGCCACCAGCACAGGGTCCTATGGCTACACCTTC. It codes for CATSTGSYGYTF.